The 15 T cell receptor beta chains given below trace back to one sample, sequenced in a study of OX40 agonist ivuxolimab in advanced cancers. Data came from immunoSEQ multiplex PCR; TCRdb stores just in-frame clones and leaves some out. The sample has almost 20,000 clones; roughly nine tenths are singletons. The specimen comprised CD4+ or CD8+ T cells sorted from blood, sampled in a trial of the OX40 agonist ivuxolimab. The receptor set was obtained from an adult with an advanced solid tumor such as melanoma, head and neck, liver or kidney cancer.

The gene calls are TRBV7-2 and TRBJ1-6, with 8 bases lining up with TRBD1. The CDR3 loop spans 14 amino acids. Trimming took 7 bases from V and 9 from J; bases not matched to a gene: 8. In germline, CDR1 is SGHTA, CDR2 FQGNSA. CDR3 protein: CASTPDRGSSPLHF. The DNA for the CDR3 is TGTGCCAGCACCCCTGACAGGGGAAGTTCACCCCTCCACTTT. Looking up the rest from reference TRBV7-2 and TRBJ1-6 gives the full variable domain: GAGVSQSPSNKVTEKGKDVELRCDPISGHTALYWYRQSLGQGLEFLIYFQGNSAPDKSGLPSDRFSAERTGGSVSTLTIQRTQQEDSAVYLCASTPDRGSSPLHFGNGTRLTVT.

The CDR3 reads CASSLEGAPEAFF. The CDR3 bases are TGCGCCAGCAGCTTGGAAGGGGCCCCTGAAGCTTTCTTT. The chain recombines TRBV5-1 with TRBJ1-1; tentative D call: TRBD1 (5 bases). V lost 0 bases, J lost 6 bases, and 9 bases lay in between. This CDR3 has 13 residues. The V gene's germline CDR1 is SGHRS and CDR2 YFSETQ. The variable domain in full, completed from reference TRBV5-1 and TRBJ1-1, reads KAGVTQTPRYLIKTRGQQVTLSCSPISGHRSVSWYQQTPGQGLQFLFEYFSETQRNKGNFPGRFSGRQFSNSRSEMNVSTLELGDSALYLCASSLEGAPEAFFGQGTRLTVV.

The chain links TRBV7-6 to TRBJ2-2, with D unresolved. The CDR3 contains 14 residues. Per germline, CDR1 SGHVS and CDR2 FNYEAQ. Trimming took off 2 bases at V and 4 bases at J, with 8 bases between the two ends. The CDR3 bases are TGTGCCAGCAGCTTAAGGATGGCCACCGGGGAGCTGTTTTTT. Translation gives CASSLRMATGELFF.

V and J are TRBV5-1 and TRBJ2-5; 8 bases are shared with TRBD1. The V segment lost 4 bases and the J segment 0 bases; nucleotides outside the gene matches: 8. Germline V CDR1 and CDR2: SGHRS, YFSETQ. The CDR3 runs to 16 residues. The CDR3 here is CASSPGTGGYQETQYF. The CDR3 coding sequence is TGCGCCAGCAGCCCTGGGACAGGTGGTTACCAAGAGACCCAGTACTTC.

The CDR3: CASSGGLAETYEQYF. Here the CDR3 DNA reads TGTGCCAGCAGCGGAGGACTAGCGGAGACCTACGAGCAGTACTTC. The V call is TRBV9, the J call TRBJ2-7; TRBD2 aligns across 10 bases. Trimming cost V 3 bases and J 2 bases; bases outside gene matches: 5. Germline V lookup: CDR1 SGDLS, CDR2 YYNGEE. This CDR3 contains 15 residues.

V is TRBV6-5 and J is TRBJ1-2; a possible D gene is TRBD1 (6 bases). Trimming pared 10 bases from V and 1 base from J, leaving 13 bases between. CDR1 is MNHEY, CDR2 SVGAGI, per germline. This CDR3 spans 13 amino acids. The CDR3 coding sequence is TGTGCCACTAGGACAGACCTTAACTATGGCTACACCTTC. The encoded protein is CATRTDLNYGYTF.

This sequence joins TRBV2 and TRBJ2-3; D not certain. Germline assignment: CDR1 SNHLY and CDR2 FYNNEI. This CDR3 spans 14 amino acids. V lost 2 bases and J lost 2, with 8 bases in between. This CDR3 reads CASSETRNTDTQYF. The CDR3 nucleotides are TGTGCCAGCAGTGAAACCCGGAACACAGATACGCAGTATTTT.

V gene TRBV5-6 combines with J gene TRBJ2-7; a possible D gene is TRBD1 (6 bases). Germline lookup yields CDR1 SGHDT and CDR2 YYEEEE. There are 13 residues in the CDR3. Trimming removed 0 bases at V and 5 bases at J, with 9 bases between. The CDR3 protein is CASSLDTGNEQYF. The CDR3 nucleotides are TGTGCCAGCAGCTTGGATACAGGGAACGAGCAGTACTTC.

The V and J genes are TRBV7-9 and TRBJ1-4, with 7 positions matching TRBD1. The CDR3 has 14 residues. The junction had 9 bases not matched to a gene; V was cut back by 7 bases and J by 7 bases. The V gene's germline CDR1 is SEHNR and CDR2 FQNEAQ (reference sequence). CDR3 protein: CASTIAGDSEKLFF. The CDR3 DNA reads TGTGCCAGCACCATCGCGGGGGACAGTGAAAAACTGTTTTTT.

The chain uses TRBV18 and TRBJ2-3; no reliable D call. CDR3 size: 15 residues. Per the germline V gene, CDR1 is KGHSH and CDR2 is LQKENI. Trimming took 2 bases from V and 2 from J, leaving 11 bases between them. Here the CDR3 reads CASSPSITDTDTQYF. CDR3 nucleotide sequence: TGTGCCAGCTCACCATCGATAACAGACACAGATACGCAGTATTTT.

This sequence joins TRBV11-1 and TRBJ2-3, with D tentatively TRBD1 (6 bases). Trimming cost V 1 base and J 2 bases, with 16 bases left between them. CDR3 length: 17 amino acids. Germline values: CDR1 SGHAT, CDR2 FQDESV (reference sequence). The CDR3 protein is CASSLGGRGRATDTQYF. CDR3 DNA sequence: TGTGCCAGCAGCTTAGGGGGCAGGGGAAGGGCCACAGATACGCAGTATTTT.

The V gene is TRBV10-3, the J gene TRBJ1-5, with TRBD1 as a possible D gene (5 bases). From germline, CDR1 is ENHRY and CDR2 SYGVKD. Trimming pared 2 bases from V and 6 bases from J, leaving 14 bases between. The CDR3 has 15 amino acids. This chain's CDR3 is CAISEDGLGVQPQHF. The CDR3 DNA sequence: TGTGCCATCAGTGAGGATGGGTTGGGGGTTCAGCCCCAGCATTTT.

The gene calls are TRBV11-2 and TRBJ2-7; D uncertain. Trimming pared 1 base from V and 3 bases from J, leaving 7 bases between. CDR1 and CDR2 from the germline V gene are SGHAT and FQNNGV. This CDR3 is 13 amino acids long. The CDR3 bases are TGTGCCAGCAGCTTAGTACCGGGCTACGAGCAGTACTTC. Translating it yields CASSLVPGYEQYF.

The rearrangement joins TRBV29-1 to TRBJ2-7; 10 bases align to TRBD2. CDR1 and CDR2 from the germline V gene are SQVTM and ANQGSEA. The CDR3 contains 16 residues. Unmatched junction bases numbered 12, after V lost 6 bases and J lost 1 base. CDR3 nucleotides: TGCAGCGTCAATCTAGCGGGAGAGGGGGGGTCCTACGAGCAGTACTTC. As protein: CSVNLAGEGGSYEQYF.

The CDR3 loop reads CASSETRTDTQYF. CDR3 DNA: TGTGCCAGCAGTGAAACTAGGACAGATACGCAGTATTTT. The chain carries TRBV6-4 and TRBJ2-3, with D maybe TRBD2 (5 bases). In germline, CDR1 is MRHNA, CDR2 SNTAGT. V lost 3 bases, J lost 3 bases, and 7 bases lay in between. This CDR3 contains 13 residues.